Presented here are 2 T cell receptor beta chains from one specimen sequenced in a study of blood T cells in healthy people across ages. Combining a sample-barcoded 5' primer with a J-beta primer mix, a second PCR ran for roughly 7 to 12 cycles. TCRdb redid the calling of the 5' RACE reads with MiXCR, one entry per CDR3 protein. The sample shows 1.5 million to 2 million distinct CDR3 sequences, around 48% of them seen only once. Sample: blood. These receptor sequences come from a woman aged 40 to 50 in good health.

This clonotype was counted a few times. The chain is built from TRBV12-3 or TRBV12-4 and TRBJ1-2; the D is unclear. V lost 3 bases, J lost 0 bases, and 14 bases lay in between. CDR3 length: 16 amino acids. CDR3 DNA: TGTGCCAGCAGTTTCGAACAGCTGGCCGCTAACTATGGCTACACCTTC. This encodes CASSFEQLAANYGYTF.

This chain connects TRBV6-2 or TRBV6-3 to TRBJ1-2; D ambiguous. This CDR3 has 12 amino acids. In germline, CDR1 is MNHEY, CDR2 SVGEGT. V was shortened by 10 bases and J by 1 base, with 10 bases between the two germline ends. In DNA form, the CDR3 reads TGTGCCACCTACTGGAATAACTATGGCTACACCTTC. It is translated as CATYWNNYGYTF.